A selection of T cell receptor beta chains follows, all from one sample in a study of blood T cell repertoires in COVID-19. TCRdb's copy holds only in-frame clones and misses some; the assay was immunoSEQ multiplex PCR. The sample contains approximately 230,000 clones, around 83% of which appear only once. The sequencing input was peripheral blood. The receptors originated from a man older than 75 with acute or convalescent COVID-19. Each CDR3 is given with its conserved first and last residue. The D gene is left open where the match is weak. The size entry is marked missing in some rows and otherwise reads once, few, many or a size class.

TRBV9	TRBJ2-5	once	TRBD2	TGTGCCAGCAGCGCATCTAGCGGGAGGGCCCCAGAGACCCAGTACTTC	CASSASSGRAPETQYF
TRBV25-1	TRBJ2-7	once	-	TGTGCCAGCGCCCCACAGGGTGTCATTGAGCAGTACTTC	CASAPQGVIEQYF
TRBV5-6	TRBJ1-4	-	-	TGTGCCAGCAGCCTCCAGGCAGGACAAAATGAAAAACTGTTTTTT	CASSLQAGQNEKLFF
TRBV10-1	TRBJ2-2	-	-	TGCGCCAGCAGTGCTCGACGACTAGAGATCGGGGAGCTGTTTTTT	CASSARRLEIGELFF
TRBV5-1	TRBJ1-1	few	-	TGCGCCAGCAGCTTGACAGGCGGAAACACTGAAGCTTTCTTT	CASSLTGGNTEAFF
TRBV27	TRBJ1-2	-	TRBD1	TGTGCCAGCAGTCCCGGGACAGGGACGAACCTTAACTATGGCTACACCTTC	CASSPGTGTNLNYGYTF
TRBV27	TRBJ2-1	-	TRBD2	TGTGCCAGCAGTGTTAGCGGGAGCTCGGGCCATGAGCAGTTCTTC	CASSVSGSSGHEQFF
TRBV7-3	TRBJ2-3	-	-	TGTGCCAGCAGCCTATATACAGGGAAGGACACAGATACGCAGTATTTT	CASSLYTGKDTDTQYF
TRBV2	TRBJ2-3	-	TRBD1	TGTGCCAGCAGGGCCGGGACAGCTAGCACAGATACGCAGTATTTT	CASRAGTASTDTQYF
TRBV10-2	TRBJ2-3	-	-	TGCGCCAGCAGTGAGTCCCCTACTAGCACAGATACGCAGTATTTT	CASSESPTSTDTQYF
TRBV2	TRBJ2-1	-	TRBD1	TGTGCCAGCAGTGAAGGGACAGGATCCTACAATGAGCAGTTCTTC	CASSEGTGSYNEQFF
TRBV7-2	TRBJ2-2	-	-	TGTGCCAGCAGCTTAGCGGCGGGACTGAACACCGGGGAGCTGTTTTTT	CASSLAAGLNTGELFF
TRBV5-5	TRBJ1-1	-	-	TGTGCCAGCAGCTCGATGGGAGGTTGGAACACTGAAGCTTTCTTT	CASSSMGGWNTEAFF
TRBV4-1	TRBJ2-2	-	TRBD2	TGCGCCAGCAGCCAAGGGTGGCGGGGGGTAGACGGGGAGCTGTTTTTT	CASSQGWRGVDGELFF
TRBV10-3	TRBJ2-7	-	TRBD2	TGTGCCATCAGCTTGACTAGCGGGAGTTACGAGCAGTACTTC	CAISLTSGSYEQYF
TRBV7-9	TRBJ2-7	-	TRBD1	TGTGCCAGCAGCAGACAGGGGTACTACGAGCAGTACTTC	CASSRQGYYEQYF
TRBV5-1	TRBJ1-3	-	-	TGCGCCAGCAGCTTAGCCAGGGGAACTGGAAACACCATATATTTT	CASSLARGTGNTIYF
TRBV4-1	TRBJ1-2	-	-	TGCGCCAGCAGCCATCGACGGGATGGCTACACCTTC	CASSHRRDGYTF
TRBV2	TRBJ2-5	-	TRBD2	TGTGCCAGCAGTGATCGGCTAGCGGGAGCAGAGACCCAGTACTTC	CASSDRLAGAETQYF
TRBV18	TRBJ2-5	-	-	TGTGCCAGCTCACGCTCGGGGAGTGAGACCCAGTACTTC	CASSRSGSETQYF
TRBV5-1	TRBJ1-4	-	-	TGCGCCAGCAGCTTAGACAGGTCTCCTAATGAAAAACTGTTTTTT	CASSLDRSPNEKLFF
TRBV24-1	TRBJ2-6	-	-	TGTGCCACCAGCAGGGGAGCTGGGGCCAACGTCCTGACTTTC	CATSRGAGANVLTF
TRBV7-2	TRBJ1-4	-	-	TGTGCCAGCAGCTCAAGACGGGCAACTAATGAAAAACTGTTTTTT	CASSSRRATNEKLFF
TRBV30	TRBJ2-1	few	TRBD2	TGTGCCTGGGGCCCGGGGGGAAGCTCCTACAATGAGCAGTTCTTC	CAWGPGGSSYNEQFF
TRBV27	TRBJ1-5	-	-	TGTGCCAGCAGTTTATTGGGGGCGGGCCAGCCCCAGCATTTT	CASSLLGAGQPQHF
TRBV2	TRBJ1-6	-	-	TGTGCCAGCAGCGGACAGAGAGGGGTAACCTCCTATAATTCACCCCTCCACTTT	CASSGQRGVTSYNSPLHF
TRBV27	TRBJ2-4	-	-	TGTGCCAGCAGTCAGACAGGTCTAGCCAAAAACATTCAGTACTTC	CASSQTGLAKNIQYF
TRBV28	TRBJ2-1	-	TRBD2	TGTGCCAGCAGTTCCGACGGGGAGGGTGGCAATGAGCAGTTCTTC	CASSSDGEGGNEQFF
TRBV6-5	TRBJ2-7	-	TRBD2	TGTGCCAGCAGTTACCGGACTAGCGGGCCCTACGAGCAGTACTTC	CASSYRTSGPYEQYF
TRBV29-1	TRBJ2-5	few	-	TGCAGCGTCGGGAAAGAGACCCAGTACTTC	CSVGKETQYF
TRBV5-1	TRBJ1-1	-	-	TGCGCCAGCAGCTTGGTACCAGGGGAGAACACTGAAGCTTTCTTT	CASSLVPGENTEAFF
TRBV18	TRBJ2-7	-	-	TGTGCCAGCTCACCACCGGTGGCCACCGAGCAGTACTTC	CASSPPVATEQYF
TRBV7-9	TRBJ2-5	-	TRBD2	TGTGCCAGCAGCCAGAGCGGGAGGGTAGTGGAGACCCAGTACTTC	CASSQSGRVVETQYF